Below, 25 T cell receptor beta chains from the same sample are listed, as sequenced in a study of cytomegalovirus exposure and HLA in healthy donors. The study ran its PCR with 60 Vbeta and 13 Jbeta primers. The table came from immunoSEQ multiplex PCR; TCRdb's copy has only in-frame clones and leaves some out. The sample lists more than 80,000 clones, roughly 80% occurring once. The specimen sequenced was PBMCs. The source of these receptors is a man aged 55 to 69 in good health and CMV-seronegative.

This clone was counted only a few times. V gene TRBV27 combines with J gene TRBJ1-5; maybe TRBD1 (6 bases). This CDR3 has 14 amino acids. Germline V CDR1 and CDR2: MNHEY, SMNVEV (reference sequence). Between the trimmed V and J ends, which lost 7 bases and 2 bases, there was a span of 12 bases. The CDR3 nucleotides read TGTGCCAGCAACGCCAGGGGCGGCAATCAGCCCCAGCATTTT. Translating it yields CASNARGGNQPQHF.

The rearrangement links TRBV5-4 to TRBJ1-2, with 7 bases matching TRBD1. J gave up 6 bases and V 0 bases, and 2 bases lay outside the gene matches. CDR1 is SGHNT, CDR2 YYREEE, per germline (reference sequence). The CDR3 runs to 13 residues. CDR3 coding DNA: TGTGCCAGCAGCTTGGAGACAGGGAATGGCTACACCTTC. Protein: CASSLETGNGYTF.

This chain joins TRBV7-9 and TRBJ2-1; TRBD2 matches at 7 bases. Germline-derived CDR1 and CDR2 are SEHNR and FQNEAQ (reference sequence). The CDR3 runs to 14 residues. Trimming removed 7 bases from V and 8 bases from J; junction bases left unmatched: 11. CDR3 sequence (DNA): TGTGCCAGCACCTGGGGGGGAGCTGGGTATGAGCAGTTCTTC. Protein sequence: CASTWGGAGYEQFF.

The chain has TRBV20-1 and TRBJ1-1, with 7 bases aligning to TRBD1. From germline, CDR1 is DFQATT and CDR2 SNEGSKA (reference sequence). The junction had 7 bases not matched to a gene; V was cut back by 4 bases and J by 11 bases. The CDR3 is 11 residues long. CDR3 DNA sequence: TGCAGTGCTACCGACAGGGTTCAGGCTTTCTTT. Translating gives CSATDRVQAFF.

The chain is built from TRBV7-8 and TRBJ2-5, with TRBD2 matching 7 bases. With V trimmed by 5 bases and J by 5 bases, 5 bases remained unmatched. The CDR3 is 13 amino acids. Germline-derived CDR1 and CDR2 are SGHVS and FQNEAQ. In nucleotides, the CDR3 is TGTGCCAGCAGCGGGGGGGGTGGGGAGACCCAGTACTTC. It encodes CASSGGGGETQYF. Looking up the rest from reference TRBV7-8 and TRBJ2-5 gives the full variable domain: GAGVSQSPRYKVAKRGQDVALRCDPISGHVSLFWYQQALGQGPEFLTYFQNEAQLDKSGLPSDRFFAERPEGSVSTLKIQRTQQEDSAVYLCASSGGGGETQYFGPGTRLLVL.

The chain is built from TRBV11-2 and TRBJ2-2, with TRBD1 as a possible D gene (5 bases). CDR1 is SGHAT, CDR2 FQNNGV, per germline. V lost 3 bases and J lost 5, with 13 bases in between. CDR3 size: 15 residues. CDR3 DNA: TGTGCCAGCAGCTTTGCCAGGGAAAGAACCGGGGAGCTGTTTTTT. Amino acid sequence: CASSFARERTGELFF.

The sample holds one count of this clone. The chain carries TRBV5-1 and TRBJ1-1; TRBD1 agrees at 10 bases. CDR1 SGHRS and CDR2 YFSETQ come from the germline V gene. The CDR3 is made up of 14 amino acids. V dropped 4 bases and J dropped 3; count of bases not matched to a gene: 3. In DNA form, the CDR3 reads TGCGCCAGCAGCCCCGGACAGGGGGACACTGAAGCTTTCTTT. The encoded protein is CASSPGQGDTEAFF. The full variable domain, rest sourced from reference TRBV5-1 and TRBJ1-1, is KAGVTQTPRYLIKTRGQQVTLSCSPISGHRSVSWYQQTPGQGLQFLFEYFSETQRNKGNFPGRFSGRQFSNSRSEMNVSTLELGDSALYLCASSPGQGDTEAFFGQGTRLTVV.

V and J are TRBV18 and TRBJ2-1; 7 bases line up with TRBD1. Trimming removed 0 bases from V and 4 bases from J; junction bases left unmatched: 3. CDR3 size: 15 residues. Looked up from germline, CDR1 is KGHSH and CDR2 is LQKENI. CDR3 protein: CASSPPGQPYNEQFF. The CDR3 region has the DNA TGTGCCAGCTCACCACCGGGACAGCCTTACAATGAGCAGTTCTTC.

The rearrangement links TRBV27 to TRBJ1-2; 10 positions match TRBD1. V lost 7 bases and J lost 8; bases outside the gene matches: 16. The CDR3 loop spans 16 amino acids. Germline-derived CDR1 and CDR2 are MNHEY and SMNVEV (reference sequence). CDR3: CASTPRSPGQGLGYTF. CDR3 in DNA: TGTGCCAGCACCCCTCGGAGCCCGGGACAGGGGTTGGGCTACACCTTC.

The gene calls are TRBV6-5 and TRBJ2-5; 10 bases align to TRBD2. This CDR3 comprises 15 residues. After removal of 7 bases from V and 2 bases from J, the junction contained 7 bases not matched to a gene. Germline loops: CDR1 MNHEY, CDR2 SVGAGI. The CDR3 bases are TGTGCCAGCACTAGCGGGGGCAGGAGACAAGAGACCCAGTACTTC. Protein sequence: CASTSGGRRQETQYF.

The chain recombines TRBV7-2 with TRBJ1-6; D perhaps matches TRBD1 (6 bases). V was cut by 8 bases and J by 1 base, with 9 bases left in between. Looked up from germline, CDR1 is SGHTA and CDR2 is FQGNSA. CDR3 length: 14 amino acids. In DNA, the CDR3 is TGTGCCAGCCTCGGACAGTCCTATAATTCACCCCTCCACTTT. This translates into CASLGQSYNSPLHF.

The chain combines TRBV15 with TRBJ1-1; D is unresolved. The CDR3 extends over 15 amino acids. The germline V and J ends were trimmed by 4 bases and 2 bases, with 14 bases remaining between them. Germline CDR1 and CDR2: LNHNV and YYDKDF (reference sequence). In DNA, the CDR3 is TGTGCCACCAGCACCACCCTAGGAGTTAACACTGAAGCTTTCTTT. Encoded protein: CATSTTLGVNTEAFF. The full variable domain, in which reference TRBV15 and TRBJ1-1 provide the parts outside the CDR3, is DAMVIQNPRYQVTQFGKPVTLSCSQTLNHNVMYWYQQKSSQAPKLLFHYYDKDFNNEADTPDNFQSRRPNTSFCFLDIRSPGLGDTAMYLCATSTTLGVNTEAFFGQGTRLTVV.

The chain employs TRBV30 and TRBJ1-3, with unresolved D. V was cut by 4 bases and J by 1 base, with 5 bases left in between. Per the germline V gene, CDR1 is GTSNPN and CDR2 is SVGIG (reference sequence). This CDR3 comprises 12 residues. CDR3: CAWTPSGNTIYF. DNA for the CDR3: TGTGCCTGGACTCCTTCTGGAAACACCATATATTTT.

The chain couples TRBV6-1 to TRBJ1-4, with D hard to call. Trimming stripped 5 bases from V and 6 bases from J, with 7 bases between. In germline, CDR1 is MNHNS, CDR2 SASEGT. There are 12 residues in the CDR3. As DNA, the CDR3 is TGTGCCAGCAGTTTTGGCTATGAAAAACTGTTTTTT. This encodes CASSFGYEKLFF.

This sequence joins TRBV14 and TRBJ2-5, with TRBD1 matching 7 bases. V lost 3 bases to trimming and J lost 11 bases; unmatched junction nucleotides: 9. Germline CDR1 is SGHDN and CDR2 is FVKESK. CDR3 length equals 13 residues. The CDR3 region is CASSHDRVGEQYF. The CDR3 DNA sequence: TGTGCCAGCAGCCATGACAGGGTGGGAGAGCAGTACTTC.

The chain is built from TRBV5-1 and TRBJ1-2; the D is unclear. Germline assignment: CDR1 SGHRS and CDR2 YFSETQ. The CDR3 runs to 14 residues. V dropped 0 bases and J dropped 6 bases, with 12 bases sitting between them. The CDR3 loop is CASSLVVGSNGYTF. The CDR3 coding sequence is TGCGCCAGCAGCTTGGTTGTAGGGAGCAATGGCTACACCTTC.

Notes on this clone: At one boundary the junction diverges from the germline segment, which might be a read error. Other DNA sequences in this sample translate to the same CDR3. V usage is TRBV5-1 and J usage is TRBJ1-2, with 7 bases matching TRBD1. Germline V CDR1 and CDR2: SGHRS, YFSETQ. The CDR3 loop spans 13 amino acids. The CDR3 protein is CASRAGQGDGYTF. The DNA of the CDR3 is TGCGCCAGCAGGGCGGGCCAGGGGGATGGCTATACCTTC.

The genes are TRBV29-1 and TRBJ2-3; 8 bases fit TRBD1. Germline V lookup: CDR1 SQVTM, CDR2 ANQGSEA. After removal of 3 bases from V and 2 bases from J, the junction contained 4 bases not matched to a gene. This CDR3 comprises 14 residues. The DNA of the CDR3 is TGCAGCGTTGATCAGGGGGCAGCCACAGATACGCAGTATTTT. As protein: CSVDQGAATDTQYF.

The rearrangement joins TRBV9 to TRBJ2-3, with D tentatively TRBD2 (6 bases). CDR1 SGDLS and CDR2 YYNGEE come from the germline V gene. Trimming took off 4 bases at V and 4 bases at J, with 16 bases between the two ends. There are 15 residues in the CDR3. The CDR3 sequence is CASSHEGSGADTQYF. The DNA for the CDR3 is TGTGCCAGCAGCCACGAGGGTAGCGGAGCAGATACGCAGTATTTT.

This clone has just a few counts. The V and J genes are TRBV9 and TRBJ2-1; TRBD1 might be the D (6 bases). CDR1 is SGDLS and CDR2 is YYNGEE in the germline V gene. V was pared by 0 bases and J by 7 bases, with 11 bases between. This CDR3 spans 14 amino acids. The CDR3, as DNA: TGTGCCAGCAGCGTAGGGCAGGGGTGGAATGAGCAGTTCTTC. It encodes CASSVGQGWNEQFF.

The chain combines TRBV4-1 with TRBJ2-1; the match to TRBD2 covers 14 bases. Germline V lookup: CDR1 MGHRA, CDR2 YSYEKL. CDR3 length equals 16 residues. The junction had 10 bases not matched to a gene; V was cut back by 5 bases and J by 10 bases. This CDR3 is CASSTTGTSGGGEQFF. The CDR3 DNA is TGCGCCAGCAGCACTACCGGGACTAGCGGGGGAGGCGAGCAGTTCTTC.

The V and J genes are TRBV7-8 and TRBJ2-7, with a possible D match to TRBD1 (5 bases). Deletions cut 1 base from V and 3 bases from J, with 10 bases between. In germline, CDR1 is SGHVS, CDR2 FQNEAQ. The CDR3 covers 14 residues. The CDR3 protein is CASSLDRPSYEQYF. CDR3 in DNA: TGTGCCAGCAGCTTAGACAGGCCGAGCTACGAGCAGTACTTC.

The chain uses TRBV7-8 and TRBJ2-5; 10 bases agree with TRBD2. Germline V lookup: CDR1 SGHVS, CDR2 FQNEAQ. CDR3 length: 16 amino acids. Trimming cost V 2 bases and J 5 bases; bases outside gene matches: 8. CDR3: CASSLTSGGARETQYF. The CDR3 DNA reads TGTGCCAGCAGCTTAACCAGCGGGGGGGCCCGGGAGACCCAGTACTTC.

This clone was counted between two and nine times. The CDR3 loop reads CASSDSPAGTGFRSPLHF. CDR3 coding DNA: TGTGCCAGCAGTGATTCCCCCGCGGGGACAGGGTTCCGCTCACCCCTCCACTTT. The J gene is TRBJ1-6, the V gene TRBV25-1; 9 bases map to TRBD1. Germline V gene data show CDR1 as MGHDK and CDR2 as SYGVNS. The CDR3 contains 18 residues. V trimming: 3 bases; J trimming: 10 bases; junction bases outside the gene matches: 16. Based on the CDR3 plus reference TRBV25-1 and TRBJ1-6, the full variable domain is EADIYQTPRYLVIGTGKKITLECSQTMGHDKMYWYQQDPGMELHLIHYSYGVNSTEKGDLSSESTVSRIRTEHFPLTLESARPSHTSQYLCASSDSPAGTGFRSPLHFGNGTRLTVT.

The chain uses TRBV7-3 and TRBJ1-1, with no clear D. Trimming removed 2 bases at V and 0 bases at J, with 10 bases between. The germline V gene has CDR1 SGHTA and CDR2 FQGTGA. The CDR3 is 15 residues long. The CDR3 sequence is CASSLGGMMNTEAFF. CDR3 in DNA: TGTGCCAGCAGCTTAGGAGGGATGATGAACACTGAAGCTTTCTTT.